The 26 T cell receptor beta chains reported below all come from one sample, sequenced in a study of T cells in Graves' hyperthyroidism and ophthalmopathy. The source material, RNA transcripts, was used to amplify TCR beta CDR3 regions. HTBI primers were employed in a first-round RT-PCR of the TCR CDR3. MiXCR, run by TCRdb on the multiplex PCR reads, gives a single entry per CDR3 protein. This sample has some 180,000 distinct CDR3 sequences, with around 16% found just once. Sequencing was performed on blood. These receptors originate from a woman between 45 and 65 years old with Graves' hyperthyroidism.

This clonotype was found many times. This sequence joins TRBV11-1 and TRBJ1-1; no clear D. V lost 3 bases and J 2 bases, leaving 13 bases between the germline ends. The CDR3 runs to 15 residues. Germline V gives CDR1 SGHAT, CDR2 FQDESV (reference sequence). The CDR3 sequence is CASSFSASSNTEAFF. CDR3 DNA: TGTGCCAGCAGCTTCTCCGCTTCGAGTAACACTGAAGCTTTCTTT.

This clonotype was detected many times. The J gene is TRBJ2-7, the V gene TRBV7-2; D uncertain. The germline CDR1 and CDR2 sequences are SGHTA and FQGNSA. The CDR3 runs to 11 residues. Trimming removed 4 bases from V and 4 bases from J, with 5 bases in between. CDR3 protein: CASSSVYEQYF. In DNA, the CDR3 is TGTGCCAGCAGCTCAGTATACGAGCAGTACTTC.

This clonotype appeared many times. This chain uses TRBV28 with TRBJ2-7; possibly TRBD1 for D (6 bases). CDR1 and CDR2 (germline): MDHEN, SYDVKM. Trimming shortened V by 6 bases and J by 6 bases, and 18 bases separated the two germline ends. CDR3 length: 14 residues. The CDR3 spells CASSFTGLPLEQYF. The CDR3 region has the DNA TGTGCCAGCAGCTTTACAGGGCTCCCTCTCGAGCAGTACTTC.

This rearrangement joins TRBV7-9 to TRBJ2-2; D may be TRBD1 or TRBD2 (5 bases each). The CDR3 spans 16 residues. V was shortened by 0 bases and J by 6 bases, with 14 bases between the two germline ends. Per germline, CDR1 SEHNR and CDR2 FQNEAQ (reference sequence). This CDR3 reads CASSLAQPMGAGELFF. The CDR3 bases are TGTGCCAGCAGCTTAGCGCAGCCGATGGGGGCCGGGGAGCTGTTTTTT.

V gene TRBV7-9 combines with J gene TRBJ2-3; TRBD2 matches 7 bases. V dropped 5 bases and J dropped 2; count of bases not matched to a gene: 10. This CDR3 spans 16 amino acids. Germline assignment: CDR1 SEHNR and CDR2 FQNEAQ (reference sequence). CDR3 sequence: CASSPGTGTITDTQYF. The CDR3 DNA reads as TGTGCCAGCAGCCCGGGGACCGGGACTATCACAGATACGCAGTATTTT.

The chain links TRBV15 to TRBJ1-2; D is undetermined. With 0 bases removed from V and 2 bases from J, the gap between germline ends came to 10 bases. The CDR3 has 15 residues. From germline, CDR1 is LNHNV and CDR2 YYDKDF (reference sequence). Here the CDR3 DNA reads TGTGCCACCAGCAGAGATTACGCGGGCAACTATGGCTACACCTTC. Protein: CATSRDYAGNYGYTF.

With respect to this clonotype: A read error may explain this, as a much larger clone is one base away. This CDR3 is CVSSYSRGSGYTF. In DNA form, the CDR3 reads TGTGTCAGCAGTTACTCGAGGGGCTCTGGCTACACCTTC. This chain links TRBV6-2 or TRBV6-3 with TRBJ1-2; TRBD1 is a possible D gene (5 bases). The CDR3 spans 13 residues. Germline V CDR1 and CDR2: MNHEY, SVGEGT.

This clonotype was seen at least ten times. The rearrangement links TRBV30 to TRBJ2-5, with 8 bases that match TRBD2. The germline V gene has CDR1 GTSNPN and CDR2 SVGIG (reference sequence). V lost 0 bases, J lost 5 bases, and 11 bases stayed unmatched. The CDR3 is 16 amino acids. Here the CDR3 reads CAWSVPRKREYETQYF. CDR3 nucleotides: TGTGCCTGGAGTGTACCTCGCAAGCGGGAGTACGAGACCCAGTACTTC.

This clonotype was detected many times. This rearrangement joins TRBV4-1 to TRBJ1-2, with TRBD1 matching over 8 bases. Trimming cost V 0 bases and J 4 bases; bases outside gene matches: 1. This CDR3 contains 14 residues. From germline, CDR1 is MGHRA and CDR2 YSYEKL. CDR3 loop: CASSQEGTGYGYTF. DNA for the CDR3: TGCGCCAGCAGCCAAGAGGGGACAGGCTATGGCTACACCTTC.

This clonotype turned up a few times. The V and J genes are TRBV7-9 and TRBJ1-6, with D maybe TRBD1 (5 bases). CDR3 length: 16 amino acids. Germline V gives CDR1 SEHNR, CDR2 FQNEAQ (reference sequence). V gave up 3 bases and J gave up 9 bases, with 18 bases separating them. CDR3 coding DNA: TGTGCCAGCAGCTTCGACAGAGGCATCATAGGTTCACCCCTCCACTTT. Its translation is CASSFDRGIIGSPLHF. The variable domain in full, with the rest retrieved from reference TRBV7-9 and TRBJ1-6, is DTGVSQNPRHKITKRGQNVTFRCDPISEHNRLYWYRQTLGQGPEFLTYFQNEAQLEKSRLLSDRFSAERPKGSFSTLEIQRTEQGDSAMYLCASSFDRGIIGSPLHFGNGTRLTVT.

This rearrangement joins TRBV5-1 to TRBJ2-7; D possibly corresponds to TRBD2 (5 bases). The CDR3 totals 14 residues. With 4 bases removed from V and 7 bases from J, the gap between germline ends came to 18 bases. Germline V gene lookup returns CDR1 SGHRS and CDR2 YFSETQ. CDR3 coding DNA: TGCGCCAGCAGCCCACGCTCGGGATCGGGGGAGCAGTACTTC. Translated: CASSPRSGSGEQYF.

The sample holds many counts of this clonotype. The DNA of the CDR3 is TGTGCCAGCTTGAGGAAGGGGGCAACTAATGAAAAACTGTTTTTT. Translated: CASLRKGATNEKLFF. The chain has TRBV2 and TRBJ1-4; TRBD1 might be the D (6 bases). V shed 8 bases and J shed 0 bases, with 13 bases lying between them. The CDR3 sequence is 15 residues long. Germline values: CDR1 SNHLY, CDR2 FYNNEI. The whole variable domain, filled in from reference TRBV2 and TRBJ1-4, reads EPEVTQTPSHQVTQMGQEVILRCVPISNHLYFYWYRQILGQKVEFLVSFYNNEISEKSEIFDDQFSVERPDGSNFTLKIRSTKLEDSAMYFCASLRKGATNEKLFFGSGTQLSVL.

This clonotype was seen at least ten times. The chain has TRBV12-5 and TRBJ1-4; unclear D gene. V was cut by 0 bases and J by 8 bases, with 7 bases left in between. The CDR3 covers 13 residues. Germline values: CDR1 LGHNT, CDR2 FRNRAP. CDR3 bases: TGTGCTAGTGGTTTGGTAGGTCGCGAAAAACTGTTTTTT. Amino acids: CASGLVGREKLFF.

V is TRBV3-1 and J is TRBJ1-6; no reliable D call. There are 14 residues in the CDR3. Germline-derived CDR1 and CDR2 are LGHDT and YNNKEL (reference sequence). V was trimmed by 6 bases and J by 6 bases, leaving 12 bases between them. The CDR3 reads CASRRSEANSPLHF. CDR3 DNA: TGTGCCAGCAGAAGAAGCGAAGCTAATTCACCCCTCCACTTT.

This clonotype was observed at least ten times. V usage is TRBV2 and J usage is TRBJ2-5; D is uncertain. Deletions cut 4 bases from V and 5 bases from J, with 8 bases between. Germline CDR1 reads SNHLY; CDR2 reads FYNNEI. This CDR3 region has 12 residues. CDR3 protein: CASSVSRETQYF. DNA for the CDR3: TGTGCCAGCAGTGTGTCCCGGGAGACCCAGTACTTC.

This clonotype has a handful of counts. This chain uses TRBV19 with TRBJ2-1; the match to TRBD2 covers 7 bases. Germline CDR1 LNHDA, CDR2 SQIVND (reference sequence). The CDR3 extends over 18 amino acids. Losses at the gene ends were 3 bases for V and 7 bases for J; bases not matched to a gene: 18. The DNA for the CDR3 is TGTGCCAGTAGTATCCTCAATGTTGGCGGGAGTCGCCCTAATGAGCAGTTCTTC. Protein: CASSILNVGGSRPNEQFF.

Of note for this clonotype: This may arise from a read error, as a much more abundant clone is one base away. The chain links TRBV5-1 to TRBJ2-7, with 8 bases fitting TRBD1. The V gene's germline CDR1 is SGHRS and CDR2 YFSETQ. The CDR3 extends over 16 amino acids. J lost 0 bases, V lost 4 bases, and 9 bases had no gene match. CDR3 nucleotides: TGCGCCAGCAGCCCACTGGGGGACAGGAGCTCCTACGAGCAGTACTTC. It is translated as CASSPLGDRSSYEQYF.

This clonotype showed up many times. V is TRBV12-3 or TRBV12-4 and J is TRBJ2-1; D gene uncertain. V dropped 7 bases and J dropped 1 base, with 11 bases sitting between them. This CDR3 is 14 amino acids long. The CDR3 DNA reads as TGTGCCAGCACCGGGCCGACATCCTACAATGAGCAGTTCTTC. Its translation is CASTGPTSYNEQFF.

V is TRBV29-1 and J is TRBJ1-1; D is possibly TRBD1 (6 bases). With 7 bases removed from V and 1 base from J, the gap between germline ends came to 13 bases. The CDR3 is made up of 13 amino acids. CDR1 is SQVTM, CDR2 ANQGSEA, per germline. CDR3 sequence: CSGGDNRNTEAFF. The CDR3 DNA is TGCAGCGGGGGGGACAACCGGAACACTGAAGCTTTCTTT.

The rearrangement uses TRBV3-1 and TRBJ1-2, with D unclear. V was cut by 0 bases and J by 10 bases, with 12 bases left in between. The CDR3 sequence is 13 residues long. Germline loops: CDR1 LGHDT, CDR2 YNNKEL (reference sequence). CDR3 loop: CASSQDFKGVYTF. CDR3 sequence (DNA): TGTGCCAGCAGCCAAGATTTCAAGGGAGTCTACACCTTC.

This CDR3 is CSVEEQSTGNEQFF. CDR3 bases: TGCAGCGTTGAAGAGCAGTCAACCGGGAATGAGCAGTTCTTC. The chain is built from TRBV29-1 and TRBJ2-1, with unresolved D. Germline CDR1 and CDR2: SQVTM and ANQGSEA. V gave up 0 bases and J gave up 7 bases, with 13 bases separating them. The CDR3 has 14 residues.

In its sample, this clonotype was seen a few times. J is TRBJ2-2 and V is TRBV12-3 or TRBV12-4, with 9 bases that match TRBD1. The V and J ends lost 1 base and 10 bases, in that order; junction bases with no gene match: 16. This CDR3 has 18 residues. The CDR3: CASSLEIRGTGPSMELFF. The CDR3 DNA follows: TGTGCCAGCAGTTTAGAGATAAGGGGGACAGGGCCCTCCATGGAGCTGTTTTTT.

This chain uses TRBV5-5 with TRBJ2-7; D tentatively reads TRBD1 or TRBD2 (6 bases each). CDR3 length: 14 residues. The V end was cut by 2 bases, the J end by 2 bases, with 11 bases between. Germline V CDR1 and CDR2: SGHKS, YYEKEE (reference sequence). The CDR3 nucleotides are TGTGCCAGCAGCTTTGGGGGGCGCCCCTACGAGCAGTACTTC. It codes for CASSFGGRPYEQYF.

This clonotype was detected ten times or more. The chain uses TRBV25-1 and TRBJ1-1, with TRBD1 matching 7 bases. In germline, CDR1 is MGHDK, CDR2 SYGVNS. This CDR3 comprises 16 residues. The J segment lost 5 bases and the V segment lost 3 bases, leaving 12 bases of the junction unmatched. The CDR3 DNA follows: TGTGCCAGCAGTGACTCACCTACAGGGGAGGGGACTGAAGCTTTCTTT. Translating it yields CASSDSPTGEGTEAFF.

This clonotype appeared many times. The CDR3 DNA reads as TGTGCCAGCAGCTTGGGGGCGGGCGGGAACGCTAACTATGGCTACACCTTC. It translates to CASSLGAGGNANYGYTF. This chain joins TRBV5-5 and TRBJ1-2; no definite D call. The CDR3 runs to 17 residues. V was shortened by 0 bases and J by 0 bases, with 15 bases between the two germline ends. Germline V gene data show CDR1 as SGHKS and CDR2 as YYEKEE (reference sequence).

For this clonotype: A much larger clone differs from this one at a single base, so this may be a read error. V is TRBV7-9 and J is TRBJ1-1; unclear D gene. CDR3 length: 13 residues. Germline V gene sequence: CDR1 SEHNR, CDR2 FQNEAQ (reference sequence). The DNA for the CDR3 is TGTGCCAGCGGCTTAGAGCGGAACACTGAAGCTTTCTTT. Translated: CASGLERNTEAFF.